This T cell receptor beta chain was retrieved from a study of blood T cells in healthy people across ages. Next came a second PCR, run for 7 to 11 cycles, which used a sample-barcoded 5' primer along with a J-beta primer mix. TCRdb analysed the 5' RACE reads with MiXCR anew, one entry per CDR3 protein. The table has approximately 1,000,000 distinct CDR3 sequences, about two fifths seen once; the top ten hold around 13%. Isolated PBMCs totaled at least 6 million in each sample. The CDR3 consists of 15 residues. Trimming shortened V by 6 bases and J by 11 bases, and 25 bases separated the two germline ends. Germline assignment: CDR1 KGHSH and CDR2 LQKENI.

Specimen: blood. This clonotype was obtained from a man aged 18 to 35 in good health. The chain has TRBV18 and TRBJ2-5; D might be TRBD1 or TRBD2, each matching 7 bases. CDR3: CASSKTGTINNEQYF. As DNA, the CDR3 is TGTGCCAGCTCGAAGACAGGGACTATCAACAATGAGCAGTACTTC.